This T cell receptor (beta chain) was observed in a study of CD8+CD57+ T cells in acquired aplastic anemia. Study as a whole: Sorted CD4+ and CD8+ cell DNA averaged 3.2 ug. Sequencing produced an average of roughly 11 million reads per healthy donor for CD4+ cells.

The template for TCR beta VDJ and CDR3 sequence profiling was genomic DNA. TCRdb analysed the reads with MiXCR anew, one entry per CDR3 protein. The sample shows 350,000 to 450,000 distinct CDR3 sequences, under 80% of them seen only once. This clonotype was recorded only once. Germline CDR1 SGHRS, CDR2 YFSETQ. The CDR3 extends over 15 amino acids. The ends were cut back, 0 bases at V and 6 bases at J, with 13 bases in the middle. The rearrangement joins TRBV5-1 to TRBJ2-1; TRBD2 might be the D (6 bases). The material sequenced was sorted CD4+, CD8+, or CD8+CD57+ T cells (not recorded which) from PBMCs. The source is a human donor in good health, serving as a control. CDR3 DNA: TGCGCCAGCAGCTTGGTGGATGAGGAGGGCAATGAGCAGTTCTTC. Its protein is CASSLVDEEGNEQFF.